The following is a T cell receptor beta chain sequence with its context. Germline V gene data show CDR1 as SNHLY and CDR2 as FYNNEI. Trimming cost V 5 bases and J 2 bases; bases outside gene matches: 5. There are 14 residues in the CDR3. These data are taken from a study of T cell responses to AZD1222 COVID-19 vaccine. The method was immunoSEQ multiplex PCR; TCRdb's version includes in-frame clones alone and lacks a portion of them. Of about 150,000 clones in the sample, 88% are singletons; the top ten hold roughly 2.9%. This sequence joins TRBV2 and TRBJ1-2, with 7 bases that match TRBD1. The sequence came from an adult in good health. The input for sequencing was peripheral blood, taken on day 0 of AZD1222 vaccination. The CDR3 region has the DNA TGTGCCAGCAGTCTCTTACAGGGGAACTATGGCTACACCTTC. Amino acid sequence: CASSLLQGNYGYTF.